These 30 T cell receptor beta chains share one sample of origin, sequenced in a study of shared clonotypes between healthy human individuals. Clones were sequenced by immunoSEQ multiplex PCR, and TCRdb holds only the in-frame ones, with some missing. The sample has around 2,000,000 clones, about 95% seen once. Naive CD8 isolation took CD45RO-negative cells positively selected for CCR7 and excluded terminally differentiated effector memory CD45RA+ cells. Sequencing input: naive CD8+ T cells sorted from blood. These receptors all come from a man between 18 and 35 years old in good health.

V gene TRBV28 combines with J gene TRBJ2-2; possibly TRBD1 for D (6 bases). CDR3 size: 14 residues. Per germline, CDR1 MDHEN and CDR2 SYDVKM. The V and J ends lost 6 bases and 1 base respectively, with 9 bases between them. The CDR3: CASRETGNTGELFF. The CDR3 DNA is TGTGCCAGCAGAGAGACAGGGAACACCGGGGAGCTGTTTTTT.

V is TRBV29-1 and J is TRBJ2-7; 11 bases agree with TRBD2. Trimming removed 3 bases from V and 2 bases from J; junction bases left unmatched: 3. This CDR3 is built from 14 residues. Germline assignment: CDR1 SQVTM and CDR2 ANQGSEA. DNA of the CDR3: TGCAGCGTTGACGGGACTAGCGGACCCTACGAGCAGTACTTC. Amino acid sequence: CSVDGTSGPYEQYF.

The chain combines TRBV7-9 with TRBJ2-7; a weak D match, TRBD1 (6 bases). In germline, CDR1 is SEHNR, CDR2 FQNEAQ (reference sequence). V was trimmed by 5 bases and J by 2 bases, leaving 13 bases between them. This CDR3 has 14 amino acids. The CDR3 bases are TGTGCCAGCAGCCCTCCGGGACACACCTACGAGCAGTACTTC. Protein sequence: CASSPPGHTYEQYF.

The chain recombines TRBV12-5 with TRBJ2-1; a possible D gene is TRBD2 (6 bases). In germline, CDR1 is LGHNT, CDR2 FRNRAP. Trimming removed 2 bases from V and 0 bases from J, with 23 bases in between. The CDR3 is 20 amino acids. CDR3 amino acids: CASGLLGGPGPESSYNEQFF. CDR3 nucleotide sequence: TGTGCTAGTGGTTTGCTGGGGGGACCGGGACCCGAGAGCTCCTACAATGAGCAGTTCTTC.

The chain is built from TRBV9 and TRBJ2-5; the D is unclear. Germline V gene lookup returns CDR1 SGDLS and CDR2 YYNGEE. The CDR3 is 15 residues long. V gave up 0 bases and J gave up 1 base, with 10 bases separating them. The CDR3 DNA sequence: TGTGCCAGCAGCGTAGTTGGCAGCCTCCAAGAGACCCAGTACTTC. It yields the protein CASSVVGSLQETQYF.

The chain couples TRBV19 to TRBJ2-1, with D unresolved. Trimming removed 8 bases at V and 3 bases at J, with 11 bases between. The CDR3 has 13 amino acids. Looked up from germline, CDR1 is LNHDA and CDR2 is SQIVND (reference sequence). The CDR3 coding sequence is TGTGCCAGTGGAAATACAAACTACAATGAGCAGTTCTTC. It specifies CASGNTNYNEQFF.

The rearrangement joins TRBV11-2 to TRBJ2-3; D is unresolved. V gave up 2 bases and J gave up 6 bases, with 12 bases separating them. CDR3 length equals 14 residues. Germline loops: CDR1 SGHAT, CDR2 FQNNGV. The CDR3 DNA sequence: TGTGCCAGCAGCTTACAGTTTCCGACGGATACGCAGTATTTT. It translates to CASSLQFPTDTQYF. The whole variable domain, remainder taken from reference TRBV11-2 and TRBJ2-3, is EAGVAQSPRYKIIEKRQSVAFWCNPISGHATLYWYQQILGQGPKLLIQFQNNGVVDDSQLPKDRFSAERLKGVDSTLKIQPAKLEDSAVYLCASSLQFPTDTQYFGPGTRLTVL.

This chain uses TRBV9 with TRBJ2-7, with 8 bases matching TRBD2. This CDR3 has 14 amino acids. In germline, CDR1 is SGDLS, CDR2 YYNGEE. V lost 4 bases, J lost 5 bases, and 8 bases stayed unmatched. CDR3: CASSYTGTSDEQYF. For the CDR3, the DNA is TGTGCCAGCAGCTATACCGGGACTAGTGACGAGCAGTACTTC.

As concerns this clone: One junction end does not reproduce the germline sequence, and a read error may be involved. V is TRBV11-2 and J is TRBJ2-1; D is undetermined. Germline lookup yields CDR1 SGHAT and CDR2 FQNNGV. This CDR3 has 11 residues. CDR3 in amino acids: CASSLATALVF. In DNA form, the CDR3 reads TGTGCCAGCAGCTTAGCCACAGCTCTGGTCTTC. The full variable domain, rest sourced from reference TRBV11-2 and TRBJ2-1, is EAGVAQSPRYKIIEKRQSVAFWCNPISGHATLYWYQQILGQGPKLLIQFQNNGVVDDSQLPKDRFSAERLKGVDSTLKIQPAKLEDSAVYLCASSLATALVFGPGTRLTVL.

J is TRBJ2-3 and V is TRBV29-1; the match to TRBD2 covers 9 bases. Germline assignment: CDR1 SQVTM and CDR2 ANQGSEA. V trimming: 0 bases; J trimming: 3 bases; junction bases outside the gene matches: 7. The CDR3 runs 16 residues. The DNA of the CDR3 is TGCAGCGTTGAAGATCGCCCTAGCGGGGCAACAGATACGCAGTATTTT. Amino acid sequence: CSVEDRPSGATDTQYF.

The sample holds one count of this clone. The chain joins TRBV30 to TRBJ2-2, with TRBD2 as a possible D gene (5 bases). Looked up from germline, CDR1 is GTSNPN and CDR2 is SVGIG (reference sequence). The CDR3 sequence is 13 residues long. Trimming pared 5 bases from V and 1 base from J, leaving 8 bases between. CDR3 sequence: CAWGLQNTGELFF. The CDR3, as DNA: TGTGCCTGGGGACTTCAGAACACCGGGGAGCTGTTTTTT.

V is TRBV27 and J is TRBJ2-1; D may be TRBD1 (5 bases). This CDR3 contains 14 residues. CDR1 and CDR2 from the germline V gene are MNHEY and SMNVEV (reference sequence). Deletions cut 4 bases from V and 6 bases from J, with 13 bases between. CDR3 coding DNA: TGTGCCAGCAGTTCAGCAGGGTCTGTCAATGAGCAGTTCTTC. Translation gives CASSSAGSVNEQFF.

As to this clone: This specimen includes other DNA sequences encoding the same CDR3. CDR3 DNA: TGTGCCAGCAGTTTAACAGGGGGCACTGGGGCCAACGTCCTGACTTTC. This translates into CASSLTGGTGANVLTF. The chain carries TRBV27 and TRBJ2-6; 9 bases are shared with TRBD1. The CDR3 has 16 residues. Looked up from germline, CDR1 is MNHEY and CDR2 is SMNVEV (reference sequence). V was clipped by 2 bases and J by 2 bases; unmatched bases: 1.

This chain joins TRBV7-9 and TRBJ1-1, with D hard to call. Looked up from germline, CDR1 is SEHNR and CDR2 is FQNEAQ (reference sequence). This CDR3 contains 13 residues. The V gene lost 7 bases and the J gene lost 5 bases, with 14 bases spanning the gap. CDR3 in DNA: TGTGCCAGCATATCATCGGTAGGGACTGAAGCTTTCTTT. Translating it yields CASISSVGTEAFF.

This rearrangement joins TRBV7-3 to TRBJ2-7; 7 bases match TRBD1. CDR3 length: 15 residues. V lost 2 bases to trimming and J lost 1 base; unmatched junction nucleotides: 5. Germline-derived CDR1 and CDR2 are SGHTA and FQGTGA. CDR3 in DNA: TGTGCCAGCAGCTTAGGGGCAGGGGGTTCCTACGAGCAGTACTTC. It yields the protein CASSLGAGGSYEQYF. The full variable domain, with the rest looked up from reference TRBV7-3 and TRBJ2-7, is GAGVSQTPSNKVTEKGKYVELRCDPISGHTALYWYRQSLGQGPEFLIYFQGTGAADDSGLPNDRFFAVRPEGSVSTLKIQRTERGDSAVYLCASSLGAGGSYEQYFGPGTRLTVT.

The gene calls are TRBV27 and TRBJ2-1; a weak D match, TRBD2 (5 bases). Germline V gives CDR1 MNHEY, CDR2 SMNVEV (reference sequence). Trimming removed 5 bases at V and 5 bases at J, with 13 bases between. The CDR3 is 14 amino acids. The DNA of the CDR3 is TGTGCCAGCAGTCCTTTTCTCGGGAACAATGAGCAGTTCTTC. Translated: CASSPFLGNNEQFF.

This clone is a singleton in its sample. This chain links TRBV10-3 with TRBJ2-7; a possible D gene is TRBD2 (5 bases). V lost 0 bases to trimming and J lost 2 bases, with 11 bases between them. Germline CDR1 reads ENHRY; CDR2 reads SYGVKD. The CDR3 sequence is 15 residues long. The CDR3 reads CAISESIREAYEQYF. Written as DNA, the CDR3 is TGTGCCATCAGTGAGTCGATACGGGAAGCCTACGAGCAGTACTTC.

Comments on this clone: The same CDR3 is also encoded by other DNA sequences in this sample. The genes are TRBV9 and TRBJ1-1; TRBD1 might be the D (5 bases). CDR3 length equals 13 residues. Germline CDR1 SGDLS, CDR2 YYNGEE. Deletions cut 4 bases from V and 2 bases from J, with 9 bases between. CDR3 loop: CASSRGGNTEAFF. CDR3 DNA: TGTGCCAGCAGCCGGGGGGGAAACACTGAAGCTTTCTTT.

The V gene is TRBV6-5, the J gene TRBJ2-7; D not certain. The CDR3 contains 14 residues. V was shortened by 2 bases and J by 2 bases, with 10 bases between the two germline ends. Per germline, CDR1 MNHEY and CDR2 SVGAGI. In nucleotides, the CDR3 is TGTGCCAGCAGTTACGCCCCCGAACCCTACGAGCAGTACTTC. Translating it yields CASSYAPEPYEQYF.

A single count supports this clone. CDR3 region: CASSSSTGGNQPQHF. In nucleotides, the CDR3 is TGTGCCAGCAGCTCGTCGACAGGGGGAAATCAGCCCCAGCATTTT. This chain uses TRBV7-9 with TRBJ1-5, with 9 nucleotides matching TRBD1. The CDR3 is 15 amino acids. Trimming cost V 4 bases and J 4 bases; bases outside gene matches: 5. Germline-derived CDR1 and CDR2 are SEHNR and FQNEAQ (reference sequence).

This CDR3 reads CASSLGGRTGVITYEQYF. The CDR3 coding sequence is TGCGCCAGCAGCTTAGGGGGGAGGACAGGGGTTATCACCTACGAGCAGTACTTC. The V call is TRBV5-1, the J call TRBJ2-7, with 9 bases aligning to TRBD1. The germline V gene encodes CDR1 SGHRS and CDR2 YFSETQ. The length of the CDR3 is 18 residues. The trim removed 2 bases at V and 2 bases at J, leaving 14 bases unmatched.

The gene calls are TRBV5-5 and TRBJ2-2, with 7 nucleotides matching TRBD2. Unmatched junction bases numbered 11, after V lost 4 bases and J lost 2 bases. CDR1 SGHKS and CDR2 YYEKEE come from the germline V gene (reference sequence). The CDR3 has 17 residues. The CDR3 DNA follows: TGTGCCAGCAGCCCAAGTCGAGCGGGACTTAACACCGGGGAGCTGTTTTTT. Its translation is CASSPSRAGLNTGELFF.

This clone appeared once. V gene TRBV5-1 combines with J gene TRBJ2-7; 10 nucleotides match TRBD2. CDR1 is SGHRS and CDR2 is YFSETQ in the germline V gene. The V and J ends lost 3 bases and 7 bases, in that order; junction bases with no gene match: 25. The CDR3 is 20 residues long. CDR3 nucleotides: TGCGCCAGCAGCTACCTACTAGCGGGATCCGTTGGAGACCGTTCGAGAGAGCAGTACTTC. Its protein is CASSYLLAGSVGDRSREQYF.

The chain combines TRBV11-2 with TRBJ1-4; 7 nucleotides line up with TRBD1. The length of the CDR3 is 16 residues. V dropped 5 bases and J dropped 6; count of bases not matched to a gene: 12. The V gene's germline CDR1 is SGHAT and CDR2 FQNNGV. The CDR3 here is CASSKSGGAEDEKLFF. DNA for the CDR3: TGTGCCAGCAGCAAGTCAGGGGGGGCGGAGGATGAAAAACTGTTTTTT.

In the case of this clone: Other DNA sequences of this sample code for an identical CDR3. The CDR3 protein is CASSVEGGNEKLFF. The CDR3, as DNA: TGTGCCAGCAGCGTAGAGGGGGGTAATGAAAAACTGTTTTTT. The chain joins TRBV9 to TRBJ1-4; tentatively, D is TRBD1 (6 bases). The germline gives CDR1 SGDLS, CDR2 YYNGEE. V lost 0 bases and J lost 4, with 7 bases in between. This CDR3 is built from 14 residues.

The genes are TRBV6-1 and TRBJ1-1; 9 bases map to TRBD1. The CDR3 spans 16 residues. The V gene's germline CDR1 is MNHNS and CDR2 SASEGT. Trimming removed 4 bases from V and 4 bases from J; junction bases left unmatched: 10. The CDR3 nucleotides read TGTGCCAGCAGTGGAGGGACAGGGCAAGTGACCACTGAAGCTTTCTTT. It yields the protein CASSGGTGQVTTEAFF.

The gene calls are TRBV7-9 and TRBJ2-2, with TRBD1 identical over 7 bases. CDR3 size: 17 residues. Germline CDR1 reads SEHNR; CDR2 reads FQNEAQ (reference sequence). After removal of 1 base from V and 0 bases from J, the junction contained 5 bases not matched to a gene. CDR3 in DNA: TGTGCCAGCAGCTTAGATACCGGGACAGCGAACACCGGGGAGCTGTTTTTT. Amino acid sequence: CASSLDTGTANTGELFF. The variable domain in full, completed from reference TRBV7-9 and TRBJ2-2, reads DTGVSQNPRHKITKRGQNVTFRCDPISEHNRLYWYRQTLGQGPEFLTYFQNEAQLEKSRLLSDRFSAERPKGSFSTLEIQRTEQGDSAMYLCASSLDTGTANTGELFFGEGSRLTVL.

J is TRBJ2-7 and V is TRBV7-8; no definite D call. CDR3 length: 15 amino acids. Germline values: CDR1 SGHVS, CDR2 FQNEAQ. Trimming cost V 5 bases and J 3 bases, with 17 bases left between them. The CDR3 loop is CASSPWTAAHYEQYF. CDR3 nucleotide sequence: TGTGCCAGCAGCCCATGGACGGCCGCTCACTACGAGCAGTACTTC.

The gene calls are TRBV6-5 and TRBJ1-6; TRBD1 might be the D (5 bases). The CDR3 is made up of 16 amino acids. The germline V gene encodes CDR1 MNHEY and CDR2 SVGAGI. Trimming took 2 bases from V and 7 from J, leaving 15 bases between them. CDR3 protein: CASSYPIVGGNSPLHF. CDR3 bases: TGTGCCAGCAGTTACCCTATAGTGGGGGGGAATTCACCCCTCCACTTT.

The chain recombines TRBV5-8 with TRBJ1-1; D is undetermined. The CDR3 loop spans 15 amino acids. Trimming pared 1 base from V and 1 base from J, leaving 11 bases between. The germline gives CDR1 SGHTS, CDR2 YDEGEE. The DNA for the CDR3 is TGTGCCAGCAGCTTGTTACTGGGGTCGAACACTGAAGCTTTCTTT. Encoded protein: CASSLLLGSNTEAFF.